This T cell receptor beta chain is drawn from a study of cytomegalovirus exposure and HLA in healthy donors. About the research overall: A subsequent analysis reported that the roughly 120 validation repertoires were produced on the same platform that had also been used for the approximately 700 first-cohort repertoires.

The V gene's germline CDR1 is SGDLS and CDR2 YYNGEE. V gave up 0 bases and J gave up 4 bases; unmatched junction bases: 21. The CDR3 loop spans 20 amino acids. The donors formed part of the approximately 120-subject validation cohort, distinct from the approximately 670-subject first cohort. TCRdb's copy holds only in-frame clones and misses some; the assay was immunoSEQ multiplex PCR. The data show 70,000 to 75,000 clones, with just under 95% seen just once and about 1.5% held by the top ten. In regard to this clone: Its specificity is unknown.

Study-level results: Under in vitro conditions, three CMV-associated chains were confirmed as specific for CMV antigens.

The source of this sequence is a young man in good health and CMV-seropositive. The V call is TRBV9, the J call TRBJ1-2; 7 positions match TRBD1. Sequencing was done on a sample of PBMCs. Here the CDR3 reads CASSVAILQGRDSDFYGYTF. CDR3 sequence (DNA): TGTGCCAGCAGCGTAGCCATCCTCCAGGGGCGGGACAGCGATTTCTATGGCTACACCTTC.